Listed below are T cell receptor beta chains from one sample, sequenced in a study of vaccination effects on CD4 cells after COVID-19. No cognate antigen is known for these TCRs. TCRdb keeps only in-frame clones here, not all; method: immunoSEQ multiplex PCR. This table holds 35,000 to 50,000 clones, about 80% found once. The sample consisted of CD4+ T cells from PBMCs cultured with SARS-CoV-2 spike peptides, taken before COVID-19 vaccination. The receptors come from a human donor who received a COVID-19 vaccine. Each CDR3 is given with its conserved first and last residue. The order of the fields is clone size, D gene, J gene, V gene, CDR3 protein, CDR3 DNA. A D gene is named only where the DNA matches it firmly. Rows give clone size only sometimes, using once, few, many, or a class for an expanded clone.

size: NA
D: TRBD2
J: TRBJ2-3
V: TRBV2
CDR3: CASSVTAGGPDTQYF
DNA: TGTGCCAGCAGTGTTACAGCGGGGGGGCCAGATACGCAGTATTTT

size: NA
D: TRBD2
J: TRBJ2-2
V: TRBV24-1
CDR3: CATSDIAGVNTGELFF
DNA: TGTGCCACCAGTGACATAGCGGGGGTGAACACCGGGGAGCTGTTTTTT

size: NA
D: NA
J: TRBJ1-4
V: TRBV5-6
CDR3: CASSFYDSKGEKLFF
DNA: TGTGCCAGCAGCTTTTACGACAGTAAGGGCGAAAAACTGTTTTTT

size: NA
D: TRBD1
J: TRBJ2-6
V: TRBV6-2/TRBV6-3
CDR3: CASSYSIDRGGGANVLTF
DNA: TGTGCCAGCAGTTACTCGATTGACAGGGGTGGAGGGGCCAACGTCCTGACTTTC

size: NA
D: NA
J: TRBJ2-2
V: TRBV6-1
CDR3: CASREGVTGGELFF
DNA: TGTGCCAGCAGAGAAGGGGTAACCGGCGGGGAGCTGTTTTTT

size: NA
D: TRBD1
J: TRBJ2-1
V: TRBV19
CDR3: CASNTEGASYNEQFF
DNA: TGTGCCAGTAACACAGAGGGGGCCTCCTACAATGAGCAGTTCTTC

size: once
D: TRBD2
J: TRBJ2-1
V: TRBV24-1
CDR3: CATSDSRAGIYNEQFF
DNA: TGTGCCACCAGTGATTCCCGAGCGGGAATCTACAATGAGCAGTTCTTC

size: NA
D: NA
J: TRBJ2-3
V: TRBV12-2
CDR3: CASRGKDTQYF
DNA: TGTGCAAGTCGCGGTAAAGATACGCAGTATTTT

size: NA
D: TRBD1
J: TRBJ2-3
V: TRBV29-1
CDR3: CSVEDPILQGLKGTQYF
DNA: TGCAGCGTTGAAGACCCCATCCTACAGGGGCTCAAGGGTACGCAGTATTTT

size: NA
D: NA
J: TRBJ1-3
V: TRBV6-4
CDR3: CASTRTLTGSSGNTIYF
DNA: TGTGCCAGCACCAGAACCCTTACAGGGAGCTCTGGAAACACCATATATTTT

size: once
D: NA
J: TRBJ1-1
V: TRBV11-2
CDR3: CASSPDQGRNTEAFF
DNA: TGTGCCAGCAGCCCAGATCAGGGGAGGAACACTGAAGCTTTCTTT

size: NA
D: NA
J: TRBJ1-3
V: TRBV6-5
CDR3: CASSLDRNSGNTIYF
DNA: TGTGCCAGCAGTCTTGACAGGAACTCTGGAAACACCATATATTTT

size: NA
D: NA
J: TRBJ2-5
V: TRBV9
CDR3: CASSVSGPQETQYF
DNA: TGTGCCAGCAGCGTAAGTGGACCCCAAGAGACCCAGTACTTC

size: NA
D: NA
J: TRBJ2-5
V: TRBV7-3
CDR3: CASSSFGPGETQYF
DNA: TGTGCCAGCAGCTCCTTTGGGCCCGGGGAGACCCAGTACTTC

size: NA
D: NA
J: TRBJ2-5
V: TRBV27
CDR3: CASGKTGQGGETQYF
DNA: TGTGCCAGCGGTAAGACGGGACAAGGTGGGGAGACCCAGTACTTC

size: few
D: TRBD1
J: TRBJ1-1
V: TRBV6-2/TRBV6-3
CDR3: CASSPGQGAFTEAFF
DNA: TGTGCCAGCAGTCCAGGACAGGGGGCGTTTACTGAAGCTTTCTTT

size: few
D: NA
J: TRBJ2-3
V: TRBV7-9
CDR3: CASTSSSSTDTQYF
DNA: TGTGCCAGCACCTCAAGCAGCAGCACAGATACGCAGTATTTT

size: NA
D: NA
J: TRBJ1-2
V: TRBV11-2
CDR3: CASSLMIPEKRDYGYTF
DNA: TGTGCCAGCAGCTTAATGATCCCAGAGAAGAGGGACTATGGCTACACCTTC

size: NA
D: TRBD1
J: TRBJ2-1
V: TRBV9
CDR3: CASSPLQDRGFNEQFF
DNA: TGTGCCAGCAGCCCCCTTCAGGACAGGGGATTCAATGAGCAGTTCTTC

size: NA
D: TRBD1
J: TRBJ1-2
V: TRBV27
CDR3: CASSWQGASNYGYTF
DNA: TGTGCCAGCAGTTGGCAGGGGGCGTCTAACTATGGCTACACCTTC